At least ten counts were recorded for the clone carrying this T cell receptor beta chain. This specimen comes from a study of T-cell reconstitution after alpha-beta-depleted transplantation in children. The CDR3 spans 12 residues. CDR1 and CDR2 (germline): SQVTM, ANQGSEA. The V and J ends lost 4 bases and 4 bases respectively, with 8 bases between them. Unique molecular identifiers featured in how the TCRbeta library was prepared. TCRdb re-analysed the PCR reads in MiXCR, keeping a single row per CDR3 protein. The repertoire consists of 440,000 or so distinct CDR3 sequences, with around 9.9% occurring once and the leading ten covering nearly 5.5%.

The input for sequencing was PBMCs from the stem cell graft donor, taken from the stem cell graft. This sequence joins TRBV29-1 and TRBJ1-3; D is possibly TRBD1 (5 bases). The clonotype comes from a human donor who donated a stem cell graft to a child with acute myeloid leukemia. The CDR3 reads CSVAGLGNTIYF. CDR3 in DNA: TGCAGCGTTGCAGGGCTAGGAAACACCATATATTTT.